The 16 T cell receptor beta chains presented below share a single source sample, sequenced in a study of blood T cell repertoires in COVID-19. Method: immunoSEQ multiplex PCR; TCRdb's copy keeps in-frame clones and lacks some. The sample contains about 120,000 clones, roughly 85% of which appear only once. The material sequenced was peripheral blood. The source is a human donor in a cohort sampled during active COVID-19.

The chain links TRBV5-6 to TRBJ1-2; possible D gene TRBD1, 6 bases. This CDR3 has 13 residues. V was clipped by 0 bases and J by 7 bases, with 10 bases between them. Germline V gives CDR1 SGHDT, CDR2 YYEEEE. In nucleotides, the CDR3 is TGTGCCAGCAGCTTGGCAGGGGTGAGTGGCTACACCTTC. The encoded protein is CASSLAGVSGYTF.

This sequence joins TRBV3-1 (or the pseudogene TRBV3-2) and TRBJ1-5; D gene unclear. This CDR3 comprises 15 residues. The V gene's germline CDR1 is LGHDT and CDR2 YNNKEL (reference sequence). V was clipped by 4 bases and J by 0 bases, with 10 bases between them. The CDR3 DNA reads TGTGCCAGCAGCCCTAAAGCGAATAGCAATCAGCCCCAGCATTTT. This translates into CASSPKANSNQPQHF.

The chain's CDR3 is CASRPGDSGLEPQHF. As DNA, the CDR3 is TGTGCCAGCAGACCCGGAGACAGTGGATTGGAGCCCCAGCATTTT. The chain joins TRBV6-6 to TRBJ1-5; D might be TRBD1 (5 bases). Germline CDR1 MNHNY, CDR2 SVGAGI (reference sequence). Trimming pared 6 bases from V and 8 bases from J, leaving 20 bases between. The CDR3 is 15 amino acids.

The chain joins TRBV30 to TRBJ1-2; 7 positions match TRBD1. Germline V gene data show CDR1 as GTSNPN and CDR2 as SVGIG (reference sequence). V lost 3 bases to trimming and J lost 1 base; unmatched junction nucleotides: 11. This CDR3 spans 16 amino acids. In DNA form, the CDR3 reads TGTGCCTGGAGCGCAGAGGGACAGTATGTTAACTATGGCTACACCTTC. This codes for CAWSAEGQYVNYGYTF. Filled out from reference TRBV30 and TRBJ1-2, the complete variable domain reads SQTIHQWPATLVQPVGSPLSLECTVEGTSNPNLYWYRQAAGRGLQLLFYSVGIGQISSEVPQNLSASRPQDRQFILSSKKLLLSDSGFYLCAWSAEGQYVNYGYTFGSGTRLTVV.

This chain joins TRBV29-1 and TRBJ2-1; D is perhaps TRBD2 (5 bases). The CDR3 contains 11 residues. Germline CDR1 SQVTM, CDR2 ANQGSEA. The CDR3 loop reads CRGGGYNEQFF. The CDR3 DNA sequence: TGCCGAGGTGGCGGGTACAATGAGCAGTTCTTC.

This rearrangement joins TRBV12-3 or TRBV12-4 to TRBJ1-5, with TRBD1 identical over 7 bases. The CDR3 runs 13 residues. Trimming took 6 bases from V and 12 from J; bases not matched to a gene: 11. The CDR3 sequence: CASRAELTGNQHF. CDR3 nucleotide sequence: TGTGCCAGCAGGGCCGAGTTGACAGGGAACCAGCATTTT.

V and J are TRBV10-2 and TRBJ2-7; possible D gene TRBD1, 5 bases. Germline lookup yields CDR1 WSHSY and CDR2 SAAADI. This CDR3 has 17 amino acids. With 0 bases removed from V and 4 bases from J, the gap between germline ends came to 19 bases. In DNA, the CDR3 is TGCGCCAGCAGTGAGTCGAGGCCTACAGGATGGGCTTACGAGCAGTACTTC. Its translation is CASSESRPTGWAYEQYF.

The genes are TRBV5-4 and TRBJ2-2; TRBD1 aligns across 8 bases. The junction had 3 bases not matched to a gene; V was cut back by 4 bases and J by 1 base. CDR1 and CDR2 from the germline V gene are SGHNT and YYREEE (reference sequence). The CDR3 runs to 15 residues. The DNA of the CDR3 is TGTGCCAGCAGCACGGGACAGGTGAACACCGGGGAGCTGTTTTTT. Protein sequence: CASSTGQVNTGELFF.

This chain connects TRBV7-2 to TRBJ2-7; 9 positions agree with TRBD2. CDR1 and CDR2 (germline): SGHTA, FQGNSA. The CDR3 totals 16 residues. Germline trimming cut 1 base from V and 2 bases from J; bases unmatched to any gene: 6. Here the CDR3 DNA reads TGTGCCAGCAGCTTAGGGGCGGGGGGGCCTGCCTACGAGCAGTACTTC. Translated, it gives CASSLGAGGPAYEQYF.

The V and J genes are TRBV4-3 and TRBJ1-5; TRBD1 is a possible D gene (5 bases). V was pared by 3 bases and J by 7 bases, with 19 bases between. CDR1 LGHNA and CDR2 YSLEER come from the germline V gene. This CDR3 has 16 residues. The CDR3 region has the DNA TGCGCCAGCAGCCACTCCGCCGGGGGAGGGTCGCAGCCCCAGCATTTT. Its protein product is CASSHSAGGGSQPQHF.

CDR3 sequence reads: CASSLRGMNTEAFF. Here the CDR3 DNA reads TGTGCCAGCAGCTTAAGGGGGATGAACACTGAAGCTTTCTTT. V gene TRBV11-2 combines with J gene TRBJ1-1; D is perhaps TRBD1 (6 bases). Trimming removed 2 bases at V and 0 bases at J, with 7 bases between. The germline V gene has CDR1 SGHAT and CDR2 FQNNGV. This CDR3 has 14 amino acids.

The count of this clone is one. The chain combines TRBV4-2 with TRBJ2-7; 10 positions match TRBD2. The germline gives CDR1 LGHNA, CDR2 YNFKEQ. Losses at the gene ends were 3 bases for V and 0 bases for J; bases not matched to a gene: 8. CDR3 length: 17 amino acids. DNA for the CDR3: TGTGCCAGCAGCCACGAGGGACTAGCGCAGAGCTCCTACGAGCAGTACTTC. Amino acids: CASSHEGLAQSSYEQYF.

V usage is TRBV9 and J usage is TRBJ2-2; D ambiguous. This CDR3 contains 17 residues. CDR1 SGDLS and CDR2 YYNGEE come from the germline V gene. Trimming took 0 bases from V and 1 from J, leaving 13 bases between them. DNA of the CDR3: TGTGCCAGCAGCGTAGTTGCCTCTCGGGTGAACACCGGGGAGCTGTTTTTT. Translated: CASSVVASRVNTGELFF.

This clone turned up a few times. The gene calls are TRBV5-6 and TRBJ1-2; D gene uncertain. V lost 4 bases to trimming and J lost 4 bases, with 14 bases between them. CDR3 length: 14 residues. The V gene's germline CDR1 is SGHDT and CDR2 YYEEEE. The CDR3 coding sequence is TGTGCCAGCAGCCCTGGCGCGCAGGTCTATGGCTACACCTTC. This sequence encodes CASSPGAQVYGYTF. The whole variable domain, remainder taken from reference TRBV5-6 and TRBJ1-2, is DAGVTQSPTHLIKTRGQQVTLRCSPKSGHDTVSWYQQALGQGPQFIFQYYEEEERQRGNFPDRFSGHQFPNYSSELNVNALLLGDSALYLCASSPGAQVYGYTFGSGTRLTVV.

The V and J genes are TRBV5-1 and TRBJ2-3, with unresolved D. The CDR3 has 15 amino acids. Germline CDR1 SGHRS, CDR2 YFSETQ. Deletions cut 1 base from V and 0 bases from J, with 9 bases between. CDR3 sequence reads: CASSLSQISTDTQYF. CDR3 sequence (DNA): TGCGCCAGCAGCTTGTCCCAGATTAGCACAGATACGCAGTATTTT.

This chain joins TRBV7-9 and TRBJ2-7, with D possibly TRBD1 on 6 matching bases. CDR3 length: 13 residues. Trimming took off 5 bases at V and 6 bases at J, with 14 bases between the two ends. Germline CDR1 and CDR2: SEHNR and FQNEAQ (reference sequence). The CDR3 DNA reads TGTGCCAGCAGCCTTGGACAGCCTATCGAGCAGTACTTC. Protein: CASSLGQPIEQYF.